This entry features one T cell receptor (beta chain) sequence. This CDR3 region has 14 residues. V shed 3 bases and J 5 bases; nucleotides not matched to a gene: 5. Germline V gives CDR1 SGHRS, CDR2 YFSETQ. This sample stems from a study of T-cell reconstitution after alpha-beta-depleted transplantation in children. Preparing the TCRbeta library involved the use of unique molecular identifiers. Each CDR3 protein is one row after TCRdb ran MiXCR on the PCR reads. The sample has about 540,000 distinct CDR3 sequences, 15% to 20% seen once. The chain has TRBV5-1 and TRBJ1-1; 9 nucleotides match TRBD1. This receptor was taken from a human donor who donated a stem cell graft to a child with acute lymphoblastic leukemia. This sample comprised PBMCs from the stem cell graft donor, obtained from the stem cell graft. The CDR3 loop reads CASSWGTGRTEAFF. In nucleotides, the CDR3 is TGCGCCAGCAGCTGGGGGACAGGGAGGACTGAAGCTTTCTTT.